The clone carrying this T cell receptor (beta chain) was counted only a few times. Its antigen is currently unknown. The data originate from a study of T cells in Graves' hyperthyroidism and ophthalmopathy. Across the whole study: The authors collected peripheral blood at initial diagnosis, before any treatment.

General study points: Ophthalmopathy was separated from stable hyperthyroidism by a 13 V-J model.

Clinical symptoms, serum thyroxine and TRAb, thyroid ultrasound and orbital computed tomography were used for the diagnoses. Trimming took 6 bases from V and 3 from J, leaving 17 bases between them. CDR3 length equals 16 residues. It was RNA transcripts that yielded the amplified TCR beta CDR3 regions. The HTBI primer set was used in a first-round RT-PCR of the TCR CDR3. TCRdb re-called the multiplex PCR reads through MiXCR, storing one row per CDR3 protein. The table lists 300,000 to 400,000 distinct CDR3 sequences, around 18% of them singletons, with 40% to 45% in the top ten. This sequence originates from a young man with Graves' ophthalmopathy. J is TRBJ2-2 and V is TRBV12-3 or TRBV12-4; D is perhaps TRBD2 (5 bases). Sequenced sample: blood. CDR3 in amino acids: CASSYPGSGYTGELFF. DNA of the CDR3: TGTGCCAGCAGCTATCCGGGGTCGGGGTACACCGGGGAGCTGTTTTTT.